This TCR beta chain was sequenced in a study of cytomegalovirus exposure and HLA in healthy donors. The PCR was carried out with 60 Vbeta primers and 13 Jbeta primers. Produced via immunoSEQ multiplex PCR; TCRdb's table is partial and in-frame only. The data show around 140,000 clones, 75% to 80% seen once. Healthy people donating bone marrow made up the donors. The CDR3 is made up of 14 amino acids. The V gene lost 4 bases and the J gene lost 4 bases, with 13 bases spanning the gap. CDR1 is WNHNN and CDR2 is SYGVQD in the germline V gene (reference sequence). The source of this sequence is a woman aged 60-70 years in good health and CMV-seronegative. The chain recombines TRBV10-1 with TRBJ1-1; no clear D gene. Sequenced material: PBMCs. The CDR3 sequence is CASSVSRWSTEAFF. The CDR3 DNA reads as TGCGCCAGCAGTGTATCACGTTGGAGCACTGAAGCTTTCTTT.